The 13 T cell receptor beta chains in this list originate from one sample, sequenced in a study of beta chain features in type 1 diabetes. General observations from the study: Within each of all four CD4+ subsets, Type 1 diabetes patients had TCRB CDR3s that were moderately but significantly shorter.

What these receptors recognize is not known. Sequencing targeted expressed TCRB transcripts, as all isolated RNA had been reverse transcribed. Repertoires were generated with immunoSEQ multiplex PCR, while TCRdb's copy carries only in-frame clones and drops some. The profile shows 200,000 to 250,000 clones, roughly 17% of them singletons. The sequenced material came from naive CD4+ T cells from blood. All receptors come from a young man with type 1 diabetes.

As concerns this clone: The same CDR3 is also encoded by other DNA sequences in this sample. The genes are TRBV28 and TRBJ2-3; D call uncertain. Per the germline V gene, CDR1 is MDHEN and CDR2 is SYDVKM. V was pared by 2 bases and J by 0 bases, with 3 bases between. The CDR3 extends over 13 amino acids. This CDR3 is CASSLPSTDTQYF. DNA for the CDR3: TGTGCCAGCAGTTTACCTAGCACAGATACGCAGTATTTT.

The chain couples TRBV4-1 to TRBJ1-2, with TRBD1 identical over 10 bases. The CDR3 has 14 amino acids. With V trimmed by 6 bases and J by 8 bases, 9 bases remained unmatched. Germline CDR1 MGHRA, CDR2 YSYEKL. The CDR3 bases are TGCGCCAGCAGACGAGCTGGGACAGGGGAAGGCTACACCTTC. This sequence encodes CASRRAGTGEGYTF.

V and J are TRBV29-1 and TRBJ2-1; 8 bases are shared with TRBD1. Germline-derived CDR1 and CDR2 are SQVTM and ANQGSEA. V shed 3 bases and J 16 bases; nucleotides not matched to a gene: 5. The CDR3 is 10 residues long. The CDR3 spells CSVELDRVFF. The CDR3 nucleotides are TGCAGCGTTGAGCTGGACAGGGTCTTCTTC.

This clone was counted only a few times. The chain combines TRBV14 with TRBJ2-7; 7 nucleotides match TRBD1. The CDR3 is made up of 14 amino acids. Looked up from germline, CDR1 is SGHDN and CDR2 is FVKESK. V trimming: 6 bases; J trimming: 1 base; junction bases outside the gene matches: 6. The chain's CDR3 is CASRSETGSYEQYF. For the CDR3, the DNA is TGTGCCAGCAGGTCCGAGACAGGGTCCTACGAGCAGTACTTC.

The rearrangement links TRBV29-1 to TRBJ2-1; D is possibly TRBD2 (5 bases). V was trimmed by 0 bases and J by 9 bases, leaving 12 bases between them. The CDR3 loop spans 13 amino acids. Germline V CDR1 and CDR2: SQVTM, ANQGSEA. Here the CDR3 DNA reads TGCAGCGTTGAAGATCGGGCTAGCCCTGAGCAGTTCTTC. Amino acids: CSVEDRASPEQFF.

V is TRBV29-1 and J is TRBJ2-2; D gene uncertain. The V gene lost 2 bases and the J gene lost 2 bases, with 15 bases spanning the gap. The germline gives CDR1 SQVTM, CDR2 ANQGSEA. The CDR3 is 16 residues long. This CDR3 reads CSVESFETRNTGELFF. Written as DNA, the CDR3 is TGCAGCGTTGAAAGTTTCGAGACCCGAAACACCGGGGAGCTGTTTTTT.

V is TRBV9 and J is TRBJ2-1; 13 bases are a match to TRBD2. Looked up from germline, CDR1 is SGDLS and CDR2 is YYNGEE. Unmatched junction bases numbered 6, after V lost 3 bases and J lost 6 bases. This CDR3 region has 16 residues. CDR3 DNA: TGTGCCAGCAGCGAGCGGGGACTAGCGGGGACCAATGAGCAGTTCTTC. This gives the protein CASSERGLAGTNEQFF.

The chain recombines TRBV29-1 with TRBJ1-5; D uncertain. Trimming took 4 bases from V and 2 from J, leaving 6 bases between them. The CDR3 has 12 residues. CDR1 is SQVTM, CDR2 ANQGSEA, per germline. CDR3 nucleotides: TGCAGCGTTGGTTGGGGCAATCAGCCCCAGCATTTT. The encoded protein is CSVGWGNQPQHF.

The CDR3 sequence: CASSSRDRDSDYGYTF. CDR3 sequence (DNA): TGCGCCAGCAGCTCCCGAGACCGGGACAGCGACTATGGCTACACCTTC. The J gene is TRBJ1-2, the V gene TRBV5-1, with 7 positions matching TRBD1. Germline loops: CDR1 SGHRS, CDR2 YFSETQ. This CDR3 contains 16 residues. V shed 3 bases, J shed 3 bases, and the junction held 11 bases outside the gene matches.

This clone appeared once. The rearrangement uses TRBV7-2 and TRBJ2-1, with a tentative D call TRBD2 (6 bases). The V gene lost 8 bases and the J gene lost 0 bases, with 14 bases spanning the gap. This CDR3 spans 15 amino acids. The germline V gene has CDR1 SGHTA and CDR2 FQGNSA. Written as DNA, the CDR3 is TGTGCCAGCGACCACGGGGGAAGCTCCTACAATGAGCAGTTCTTC. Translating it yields CASDHGGSSYNEQFF. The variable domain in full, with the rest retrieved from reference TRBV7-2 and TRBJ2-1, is GAGVSQSPSNKVTEKGKDVELRCDPISGHTALYWYRQSLGQGLEFLIYFQGNSAPDKSGLPSDRFSAERTGGSVSTLTIQRTQQEDSAVYLCASDHGGSSYNEQFFGPGTRLTVL.

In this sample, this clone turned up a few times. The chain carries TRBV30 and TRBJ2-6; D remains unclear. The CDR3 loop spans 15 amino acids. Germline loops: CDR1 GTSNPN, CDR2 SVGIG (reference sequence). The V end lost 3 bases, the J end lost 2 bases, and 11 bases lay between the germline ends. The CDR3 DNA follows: TGTGCCTGGAGGATAGACACTGCTGGGGCCAACGTCCTGACTTTC. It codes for CAWRIDTAGANVLTF.

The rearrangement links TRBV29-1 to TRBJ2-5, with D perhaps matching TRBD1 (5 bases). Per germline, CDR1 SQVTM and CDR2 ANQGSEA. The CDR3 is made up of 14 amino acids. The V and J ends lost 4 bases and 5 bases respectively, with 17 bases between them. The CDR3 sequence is CSVAKNQGGETQYF. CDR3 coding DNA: TGCAGCGTTGCCAAAAACCAGGGTGGGGAGACCCAGTACTTC.

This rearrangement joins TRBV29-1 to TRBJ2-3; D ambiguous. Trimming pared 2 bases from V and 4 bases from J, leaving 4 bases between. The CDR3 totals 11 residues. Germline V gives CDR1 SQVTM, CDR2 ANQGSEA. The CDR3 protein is CSVERSDTQYF. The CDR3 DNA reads TGCAGCGTTGAACGGTCAGATACGCAGTATTTT.